These 21 T cell receptor beta chains were all obtained from the same sample, sequenced in a study of shared clonotypes between healthy human individuals. Sequencing was performed with immunoSEQ multiplex PCR; in TCRdb, only in-frame clones are kept and a portion is missing. The sample records roughly 2,500,000 clones, under 95% being singletons. The specimen sequenced was naive CD4+ T cells from PBMCs. Subset specified: CD45RA+ positively selected. These receptors all stem from a man younger than 35 in good health. Some clones in this sample may be carry-over from other donors' samples.

The chain is built from TRBV30 and TRBJ1-2; 7 positions match TRBD1. V dropped 6 bases and J dropped 7; count of bases not matched to a gene: 5. The CDR3 spans 11 residues. Germline CDR1 and CDR2: GTSNPN and SVGIG (reference sequence). CDR3 in amino acids: CACRQGGGYTF. The DNA for the CDR3 is TGTGCCTGCCGACAGGGCGGTGGCTACACCTTC. The full variable domain, in which reference TRBV30 and TRBJ1-2 provide the parts outside the CDR3, is SQTIHQWPATLVQPVGSPLSLECTVEGTSNPNLYWYRQAAGRGLQLLFYSVGIGQISSEVPQNLSASRPQDRQFILSSKKLLLSDSGFYLCACRQGGGYTFGSGTRLTVV.

The rearrangement uses TRBV7-9 and TRBJ1-5; maybe TRBD1 (6 bases). The V gene lost 3 bases and the J gene lost 6 bases, with 9 bases spanning the gap. The germline V gene encodes CDR1 SEHNR and CDR2 FQNEAQ (reference sequence). The CDR3 runs to 13 residues. The CDR3, as DNA: TGTGCCAGCAGCTTGGACAGCTTTCAGCCCCAGCATTTT. It yields the protein CASSLDSFQPQHF.

This rearrangement joins TRBV2 to TRBJ2-5; D is unresolved. The J call may be faulty, since TRBJ2-7 better matches the DNA end. In germline, CDR1 is SNHLY, CDR2 FYNNEI. The CDR3 runs 11 residues. The CDR3 region has the DNA TGTGCCAGCAGTGAACTGTACGAGCAGTACTTC. Translated: CASSELYEQYF.

The chain uses TRBV5-1 and TRBJ2-1; 9 bases agree with TRBD2. Germline-derived CDR1 and CDR2 are SGHRS and YFSETQ. The ends lost 0 bases at V and 7 bases at J; junction bases unmatched: 5. CDR3 length: 15 residues. The CDR3 region has the DNA TGCGCCAGCAGCTTGGTTAGCGGGAGTAGGAATGAGCAGTTCTTC. Amino acid sequence: CASSLVSGSRNEQFF.

The chain joins TRBV9 to TRBJ2-5, with 8 bases lining up with TRBD1. V shed 4 bases and J 5 bases; nucleotides not matched to a gene: 10. From germline, CDR1 is SGDLS and CDR2 YYNGEE. The CDR3 is 15 amino acids. The CDR3 nucleotides read TGTGCCAGCAGCACCGACCAGGGGGCTGGGGAGACCCAGTACTTC. The encoded protein is CASSTDQGAGETQYF.

V and J are TRBV28 and TRBJ2-7, with D uncertain. In germline, CDR1 is MDHEN, CDR2 SYDVKM. Trimming took 1 base from V and 0 from J, leaving 13 bases between them. The CDR3 totals 16 residues. The CDR3 DNA follows: TGTGCCAGCAGTTTATTACTCGGGTCCAGCTCCTACGAGCAGTACTTC. Its translation is CASSLLLGSSSYEQYF.

This clone was detected once. The same CDR3 also results from other DNA sequences found in this sample. CDR3 sequence (DNA): TGTGCCAGCAGCTTGGTACAGGGATACGAGCAGTACTTC. This codes for CASSLVQGYEQYF. The J gene is TRBJ2-7, the V gene TRBV5-4, with D perhaps TRBD1 (6 bases). CDR1 is SGHNT and CDR2 is YYREEE in the germline V gene (reference sequence). The CDR3 length is 13 residues. Trimming shortened V by 0 bases and J by 4 bases, and 8 bases separated the two germline ends.

V and J are TRBV5-1 and TRBJ2-3, with TRBD1 matching 10 bases. Germline V CDR1 and CDR2: SGHRS, YFSETQ. This CDR3 region has 15 residues. Unmatched junction bases numbered 6, after V lost 4 bases and J lost 4 bases. The CDR3 DNA is TGCGCCAGCAGCCAAGGGACAGGGGATCCAGATACGCAGTATTTT. Translated, it gives CASSQGTGDPDTQYF.

The chain has TRBV28 and TRBJ1-6; no definite D call. Trimming pared 6 bases from V and 7 bases from J, leaving 13 bases between. This CDR3 is built from 14 residues. Germline V gene data show CDR1 as MDHEN and CDR2 as SYDVKM. The CDR3 region has the DNA TGTGCCAGCAGGCGAGGAGGGTTGAATTCACCCCTCCACTTT. Its protein is CASRRGGLNSPLHF.

The chain carries TRBV7-3 and TRBJ2-2, with D tentatively TRBD1 (6 bases). Trimming removed 8 bases from V and 7 bases from J, with 20 bases in between. The CDR3 extends over 15 amino acids. The germline V gene encodes CDR1 SGHTA and CDR2 FQGTGA. CDR3 protein: CASSKGGRSSGELFF. CDR3 in DNA: TGTGCCAGCTCTAAAGGGGGTCGGTCTAGCGGGGAGCTGTTTTTT.

As to this clone: A read error likely explains this, since a far larger clone differs by one base. The rearrangement uses TRBV7-2 and TRBJ1-5; possible D gene TRBD1, 5 bases. CDR1 SGHTA and CDR2 FQGNSA come from the germline V gene. The V gene lost 5 bases and the J gene lost 3 bases, with 11 bases spanning the gap. This CDR3 has 14 amino acids. This CDR3 is CASSRDRPNQPQHF. The CDR3 DNA reads TGTGCCAGCAGCCGAGACAGACCCAATCAGCCCCAGCATTTT.

As regards this clone: Other nucleotide sequences in the sample specify the same CDR3. This chain uses TRBV5-1 with TRBJ2-1, with TRBD2 identical over 7 bases. CDR1 and CDR2 (germline): SGHRS, YFSETQ. Trimming took 2 bases from V and 0 from J; bases not matched to a gene: 5. The CDR3 has 16 amino acids. The CDR3 sequence is CASSFREASSYNEQFF. The CDR3, as DNA: TGCGCCAGCAGCTTCCGGGAGGCCTCCTCCTACAATGAGCAGTTCTTC. Full variable domain (remainder filled in from reference TRBV5-1 and TRBJ2-1): KAGVTQTPRYLIKTRGQQVTLSCSPISGHRSVSWYQQTPGQGLQFLFEYFSETQRNKGNFPGRFSGRQFSNSRSEMNVSTLELGDSALYLCASSFREASSYNEQFFGPGTRLTVL.

The chain combines TRBV28 with TRBJ2-7; the match to TRBD2 covers 8 bases. Losses at the gene ends were 2 bases for V and 3 bases for J; bases not matched to a gene: 9. CDR1 and CDR2 (germline): MDHEN, SYDVKM. This CDR3 spans 16 amino acids. CDR3 DNA sequence: TGTGCCAGCAGTTTAGAGACTAGCGAAAAGAACTACGAGCAGTACTTC. Protein sequence: CASSLETSEKNYEQYF.

The chain has TRBV7-2 and TRBJ2-1, with TRBD2 identical over 8 bases. The ends lost 5 bases at V and 4 bases at J; junction bases unmatched: 7. CDR1 SGHTA and CDR2 FQGNSA come from the germline V gene. This CDR3 has 15 amino acids. The CDR3 DNA sequence: TGTGCCAGCAGCCACGGGAGGGCCCTTTACAATGAGCAGTTCTTC. It encodes CASSHGRALYNEQFF.

The chain joins TRBV6-4 to TRBJ1-2, with D tentatively TRBD1 (5 bases). The CDR3 covers 13 residues. The V end was cut by 4 bases, the J end by 7 bases, with 13 bases between. Germline CDR1 reads MRHNA; CDR2 reads SNTAGT. The CDR3 nucleotides read TGTGCCAGCAGTGCCCACCCAGGGATTGGCTACACCTTC. It is translated as CASSAHPGIGYTF.

The chain combines TRBV6-1 with TRBJ2-1, with TRBD1 as a possible D gene (5 bases). V lost 6 bases, J lost 6 bases, and 15 bases lay in between. From germline, CDR1 is MNHNS and CDR2 SASEGT. CDR3 length: 14 amino acids. The CDR3, as DNA: TGTGCCAGCAGCGCTTGGGGCTTCTCCAATGAGCAGTTCTTC. This sequence encodes CASSAWGFSNEQFF.

The rearrangement joins TRBV2 to TRBJ1-4, with a possible D match to TRBD1 (5 bases). The CDR3 has 18 amino acids. Germline assignment: CDR1 SNHLY and CDR2 FYNNEI. V was cut by 4 bases and J by 5 bases, with 23 bases left in between. The CDR3 nucleotides read TGTGCCAGCAGTGGTTTGGGGGTTTGGGGCCCTGTCAATGAAAAACTGTTTTTT. This codes for CASSGLGVWGPVNEKLFF.

The rearrangement uses TRBV5-1 and TRBJ2-7, with 12 bases matching TRBD2. Germline lookup yields CDR1 SGHRS and CDR2 YFSETQ. J lost 2 bases, V lost 9 bases, and 15 bases had no gene match. The CDR3 contains 17 residues. For the CDR3, the DNA is TGCGCCACGCGGAGGACTAGCGGGGCCCCTGACCCCTACGAGCAGTACTTC. Translating gives CATRRTSGAPDPYEQYF. Supplemented by reference TRBV5-1 and TRBJ2-7, the full variable domain reads KAGVTQTPRYLIKTRGQQVTLSCSPISGHRSVSWYQQTPGQGLQFLFEYFSETQRNKGNFPGRFSGRQFSNSRSEMNVSTLELGDSALYLCATRRTSGAPDPYEQYFGPGTRLTVT.

This chain connects TRBV25-1 to TRBJ1-2, with D perhaps matching TRBD1 (5 bases). The CDR3 has 14 amino acids. The V gene lost 1 base and the J gene lost 8 bases, with 14 bases spanning the gap. CDR1 is MGHDK and CDR2 is SYGVNS in the germline V gene. The CDR3 loop reads CASSESGVKGGYTF. DNA of the CDR3: TGTGCCAGCAGTGAATCGGGGGTAAAGGGAGGCTACACCTTC.

In the case of this clone: The sample has other DNA sequences that encode this CDR3 too. The chain is built from TRBV30 and TRBJ2-5, with a possible D match to TRBD2 (6 bases). The CDR3 totals 11 residues. The germline V gene encodes CDR1 GTSNPN and CDR2 SVGIG (reference sequence). V was trimmed by 4 bases and J by 4 bases, leaving 7 bases between them. CDR3 amino acids: CAWTGVETQYF. In DNA form, the CDR3 reads TGTGCCTGGACGGGAGTAGAGACCCAGTACTTC.

This clone was picked up one time. This chain links TRBV5-5 with TRBJ2-3; unclear D gene. The CDR3 runs to 14 residues. V lost 1 base, J lost 3 bases, and 9 bases lay in between. Germline V gene sequence: CDR1 SGHKS, CDR2 YYEKEE (reference sequence). CDR3 region: CASSLSAETDTQYF. The DNA of the CDR3 is TGTGCCAGCAGCTTGTCGGCCGAGACAGATACGCAGTATTTT.